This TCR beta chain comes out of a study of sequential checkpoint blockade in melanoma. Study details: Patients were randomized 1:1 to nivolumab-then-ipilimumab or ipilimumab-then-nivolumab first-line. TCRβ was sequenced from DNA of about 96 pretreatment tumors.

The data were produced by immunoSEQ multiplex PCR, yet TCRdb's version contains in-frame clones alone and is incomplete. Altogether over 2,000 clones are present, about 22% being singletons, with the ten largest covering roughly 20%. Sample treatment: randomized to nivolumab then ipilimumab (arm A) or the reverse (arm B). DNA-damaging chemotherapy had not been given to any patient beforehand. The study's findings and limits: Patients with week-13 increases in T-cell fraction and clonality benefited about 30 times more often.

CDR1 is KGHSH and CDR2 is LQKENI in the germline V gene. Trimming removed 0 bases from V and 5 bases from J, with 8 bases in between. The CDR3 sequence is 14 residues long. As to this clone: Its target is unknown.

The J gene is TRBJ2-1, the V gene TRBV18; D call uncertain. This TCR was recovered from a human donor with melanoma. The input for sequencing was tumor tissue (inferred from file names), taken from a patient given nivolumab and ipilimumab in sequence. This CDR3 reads CASSPPYPNNEQFF. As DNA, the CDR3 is TGTGCCAGCTCACCACCTTATCCGAACAATGAGCAGTTCTTC.